Listed here are 12 T cell receptor beta chains from one sample, sequenced in a study of blood T cells in healthy people across ages. A sample-barcoded 5' primer and a J-beta primer mix were used in a second PCR of about 7 to 11 cycles. Each CDR3 protein is one row after TCRdb ran MiXCR on the 5' RACE reads. Among roughly 1.9 million distinct CDR3 sequences, about 39% were seen once, and the ten largest hold 20% to 25%. Sample: blood. These receptors all stem from a human donor in good health.

This clonotype was seen a single time. The chain joins TRBV19 to TRBJ1-6; perhaps TRBD1 as D (6 bases). With 1 base removed from V and 5 bases from J, the gap between germline ends came to 9 bases. The CDR3 is made up of 15 amino acids. The germline V gene encodes CDR1 LNHDA and CDR2 SQIVND (reference sequence). As DNA, the CDR3 is TGTGCCAGTAGTATAGGAGGGGGTAATAATTCACCCCTCCACTTT. This codes for CASSIGGGNNSPLHF.

The J gene is TRBJ1-2, the V gene TRBV9; D unclear. The CDR3 loop spans 13 amino acids. The germline V gene has CDR1 SGDLS and CDR2 YYNGEE. Trimming removed 0 bases from V and 6 bases from J, with 9 bases in between. CDR3 region: CASSVATQDGYTF. CDR3 bases: TGTGCCAGCAGCGTAGCAACCCAAGATGGCTACACCTTC.

The chain recombines TRBV20-1 with TRBJ1-4, with D unclear. Deletions cut 3 bases from V and 4 bases from J, with 12 bases between. The CDR3 loop spans 14 amino acids. In germline, CDR1 is DFQATT, CDR2 SNEGSKA (reference sequence). The CDR3 spells CSASRLLFNEKLFF. As DNA, the CDR3 is TGCAGTGCTAGTCGACTGTTGTTTAATGAAAAACTGTTTTTT.

The chain links TRBV25-1 to TRBJ2-5; D uncertain. Trimming took 6 bases from V and 4 from J, leaving 15 bases between them. Per the germline V gene, CDR1 is MGHDK and CDR2 is SYGVNS. The CDR3 is 14 amino acids. CDR3 residues: CASSEPRIVETQYF. The DNA of the CDR3 is TGTGCCAGCAGCGAACCCCGTATCGTAGAGACCCAGTACTTC.

The table lists this clonotype with many counts. The J gene is TRBJ1-1, the V gene TRBV28, with a possible D match to TRBD1 (6 bases). The CDR3 consists of 14 residues. V shed 6 bases and J shed 4 bases, with 15 bases lying between them. Germline V CDR1 and CDR2: MDHEN, SYDVKM. CDR3 sequence (DNA): TGTGCCAGCAGAAATACAGGGAGTAGCACTGAAGCTTTCTTT. Residues: CASRNTGSSTEAFF.

CDR3 coding DNA: TGCAGTGCTAGAGAGTCGAAGCGGGGGCCCTCCTACAATGAGCAGTTCTTC. Translating gives CSARESKRGPSYNEQFF. V and J are TRBV20-1 and TRBJ2-1; 8 bases match TRBD2. Germline values: CDR1 DFQATT, CDR2 SNEGSKA (reference sequence). Trimming cost V 0 bases and J 0 bases; bases outside gene matches: 7. The CDR3 totals 17 residues.

This clonotype was detected only a few times. The V call is TRBV6-2 or TRBV6-3, the J call TRBJ2-7, with D uncertain. Trimming removed 2 bases at V and 2 bases at J, with 13 bases between. Per the germline V gene, CDR1 is MNHEY and CDR2 is SVGEGT. CDR3 length equals 15 residues. For the CDR3, the DNA is TGTGCCAGCAGTTACACCGGATTTTCCGCCTACGAGCAGTACTTC. Its protein is CASSYTGFSAYEQYF.

This CDR3 reads CSASPFSGKAFF. CDR3 DNA sequence: TGCAGTGCTAGCCCCTTTTCGGGGAAAGCTTTCTTT. The chain has TRBV20-1 and TRBJ1-1; D gene ambiguous. V was cut by 3 bases and J by 9 bases, with 14 bases left in between. Germline lookup yields CDR1 DFQATT and CDR2 SNEGSKA (reference sequence). This CDR3 contains 12 residues.

The chain combines TRBV27 with TRBJ2-7; possible D gene TRBD1, 6 bases. V shed 4 bases and J shed 4 bases, with 11 bases lying between them. The CDR3 contains 13 residues. Germline V gene sequence: CDR1 MNHEY, CDR2 SMNVEV (reference sequence). This CDR3 is CASSSLGAYEQYF. CDR3 sequence (DNA): TGTGCCAGCAGTTCCCTGGGGGCATACGAGCAGTACTTC.

This clonotype was observed a handful of times. The chain uses TRBV6-6 and TRBJ1-2; D is uncertain. The germline gives CDR1 MNHNY, CDR2 SVGAGI (reference sequence). Trimming took 2 bases from V and 7 from J, leaving 14 bases between them. This CDR3 has 14 amino acids. The CDR3 here is CASSYAGILGGYTF. CDR3 DNA: TGTGCCAGCAGTTACGCGGGGATCTTGGGTGGCTACACCTTC.

This chain uses TRBV4-3 with TRBJ2-6, with D tentatively TRBD2 (5 bases). With 0 bases removed from V and 0 bases from J, the gap between germline ends came to 18 bases. Germline loops: CDR1 LGHNA, CDR2 YSLEER. The CDR3 totals 20 residues. As DNA, the CDR3 is TGCGCCAGCAGCCAAGAAAGTAGGACGGCGGGCTACTCTGGGGCCAACGTCCTGACTTTC. It codes for CASSQESRTAGYSGANVLTF.

V usage is TRBV4-2 and J usage is TRBJ2-3; D is possibly TRBD1 or TRBD2 (5 bases each). Trimming removed 1 base from V and 0 bases from J, with 11 bases in between. The CDR3 totals 16 residues. From germline, CDR1 is LGHNA and CDR2 YNFKEQ. CDR3 amino acids: CASSQVGDRSTDTQYF. The CDR3 nucleotides are TGTGCCAGCAGCCAAGTGGGGGACCGTAGCACAGATACGCAGTATTTT.